These 29 T cell receptor beta chains were all obtained from the same sample, sequenced in a study of T cells in Graves' hyperthyroidism and ophthalmopathy. Authors of the study amplified TCR beta CDR3 regions from RNA transcripts. A first-round RT-PCR of the TCR CDR3 used the HTBI primer set. Each CDR3 protein gets one entry after TCRdb re-called the multiplex PCR reads with MiXCR. This table has approximately 620,000 distinct CDR3 sequences, approximately 15% appearing once. Sequencing was performed on blood. Receptors were obtained from a woman aged 25 to 39 with Graves' hyperthyroidism that later progressed to Graves' ophthalmopathy.

The genes are TRBV19 and TRBJ2-1; 8 nucleotides agree with TRBD2. The germline CDR1 and CDR2 sequences are LNHDA and SQIVND (reference sequence). The CDR3 runs to 17 residues. V lost 3 bases to trimming and J lost 4 bases; unmatched junction nucleotides: 11. The CDR3 region is CASSISGLAGRYNEQFF. CDR3 bases: TGTGCCAGTAGTATTAGCGGGCTAGCGGGCCGGTACAATGAGCAGTTCTTC.

This chain links TRBV5-1 with TRBJ2-1; TRBD1 matches 7 bases. Germline assignment: CDR1 SGHRS and CDR2 YFSETQ. Trimming removed 8 bases from V and 8 bases from J; junction bases left unmatched: 13. The CDR3 runs 14 residues. The CDR3 DNA sequence: TGCGCCAGTTCCTCGACAGGGACAAGGTATGAGCAGTTCTTC. Translated, it gives CASSSTGTRYEQFF. The full variable domain, in which reference TRBV5-1 and TRBJ2-1 provide the parts outside the CDR3, is KAGVTQTPRYLIKTRGQQVTLSCSPISGHRSVSWYQQTPGQGLQFLFEYFSETQRNKGNFPGRFSGRQFSNSRSEMNVSTLELGDSALYLCASSSTGTRYEQFFGPGTRLTVL.

This clonotype has more than one count but fewer than ten. The J gene is TRBJ2-5, the V gene TRBV6-2 or TRBV6-3; D may be TRBD2 (5 bases). The CDR3 sequence is 17 residues long. V was clipped by 6 bases and J by 0 bases, with 20 bases between them. Germline V CDR1 and CDR2: MNHEY, SVGEGT. The CDR3 nucleotides are TGTGCCAGCAGCCCAGAGGGTGCGGCCCGGGACCAAGAGACCCAGTACTTC. It is translated as CASSPEGAARDQETQYF.

This clonotype was picked up many times. The CDR3 coding sequence is TGCAGTGCTAGACCCCGGGACAGGGCCTTCTCTGAAGCTTTCTTT. Protein sequence: CSARPRDRAFSEAFF. The rearrangement uses TRBV20-1 and TRBJ1-1, with TRBD1 identical over 9 bases. V shed 2 bases and J 6 bases; nucleotides not matched to a gene: 10. The germline CDR1 and CDR2 sequences are DFQATT and SNEGSKA (reference sequence). The CDR3 extends over 15 amino acids.

The gene calls are TRBV9 and TRBJ2-3, with 7 bases matching TRBD1. V shed 0 bases and J 0 bases; nucleotides not matched to a gene: 10. CDR1 and CDR2 (germline): SGDLS, YYNGEE. This CDR3 is 18 amino acids long. The CDR3 loop reads CASSVAQGIWASTDTQYF. The CDR3, as DNA: TGTGCCAGCAGCGTAGCACAGGGGATTTGGGCTAGCACAGATACGCAGTATTTT.

This clonotype turned up a few times. The gene calls are TRBV7-8 and TRBJ2-7, with 7 bases identical to TRBD2. Trimming cost V 0 bases and J 0 bases; bases outside gene matches: 8. Germline V gene data show CDR1 as SGHVS and CDR2 as FQNEAQ. This CDR3 spans 17 amino acids. CDR3 sequence (DNA): TGTGCCAGCAGCTTAGCAATGTCTAGCGGAAACTCCTACGAGCAGTACTTC. This gives the protein CASSLAMSSGNSYEQYF.

This clonotype was counted ten times or more. The DNA of the CDR3 is TGTGCCAGCAGCTTAGTACTAGCGGGAACCGGGGAGCTGTTTTTT. This gives the protein CASSLVLAGTGELFF. The chain employs TRBV11-2 and TRBJ2-2; TRBD2 matches at 10 bases. The CDR3 runs 15 residues. V trimming: 1 base; J trimming: 5 bases; junction bases outside the gene matches: 1. Germline CDR1 reads SGHAT; CDR2 reads FQNNGV.

The rearrangement links TRBV7-2 to TRBJ2-5; D remains ambiguous. From germline, CDR1 is SGHTA and CDR2 FQGNSA. V lost 4 bases and J lost 1, with 13 bases in between. The CDR3 is 15 amino acids. The CDR3 here is CASSWVRSVQETQYF. The CDR3 DNA sequence: TGTGCCAGCAGCTGGGTTCGATCGGTCCAAGAGACCCAGTACTTC.

This chain joins TRBV7-9 and TRBJ2-5; TRBD2 matches at 7 bases. This CDR3 region has 12 residues. After removal of 8 bases from V and 1 base from J, the junction contained 1 base not matched to a gene. Per the germline V gene, CDR1 is SEHNR and CDR2 is FQNEAQ (reference sequence). CDR3 sequence (DNA): TGTGCCAGCCTAGCGGTCCAAGAGACCCAGTACTTC. Amino acids: CASLAVQETQYF.

Ten or more counts support this clonotype. This sequence joins TRBV20-1 and TRBJ2-3, with D perhaps TRBD1 or TRBD2 (5 bases each). This CDR3 is built from 13 residues. V was pared by 8 bases and J by 4 bases, with 16 bases between. The germline gives CDR1 DFQATT, CDR2 SNEGSKA (reference sequence). The CDR3 sequence: CSLEGQNADTQYF. The DNA of the CDR3 is TGCAGTTTAGAGGGGCAGAACGCAGATACGCAGTATTTT.

This clonotype was detected only a few times. V usage is TRBV10-1 and J usage is TRBJ2-3; D is possibly TRBD1 (5 bases). V was shortened by 4 bases and J by 4 bases, with 12 bases between the two germline ends. CDR1 is WNHNN, CDR2 SYGVQD, per germline (reference sequence). The CDR3 sequence is 14 residues long. CDR3 amino acids: CASSAPGKADTQYF. In DNA, the CDR3 is TGCGCCAGCAGTGCTCCAGGGAAGGCAGATACGCAGTATTTT.

Ten or more counts support this clonotype. This chain joins TRBV27 and TRBJ1-5, with TRBD1 as a possible D gene (6 bases). Per germline, CDR1 MNHEY and CDR2 SMNVEV (reference sequence). V was trimmed by 5 bases and J by 4 bases, leaving 12 bases between them. This CDR3 contains 14 residues. The CDR3 is CASSPRGQNQPQHF. DNA for the CDR3: TGTGCCAGCAGTCCCCGTGGACAGAATCAGCCCCAGCATTTT.

The chain uses TRBV9 and TRBJ1-5, with D perhaps matching TRBD1 (5 bases). Trimming removed 0 bases from V and 7 bases from J, with 11 bases in between. The CDR3 covers 14 residues. From germline, CDR1 is SGDLS and CDR2 YYNGEE. The CDR3 coding sequence is TGTGCCAGCAGCGTAGAGGGGTCAGAACAGCCCCAGCATTTT. Amino acids: CASSVEGSEQPQHF.

The table lists this clonotype with many counts. The gene calls are TRBV20-1 and TRBJ2-1; 10 bases map to TRBD2. The germline CDR1 and CDR2 sequences are DFQATT and SNEGSKA (reference sequence). The CDR3 totals 15 residues. V dropped 6 bases and J dropped 4; count of bases not matched to a gene: 9. The CDR3 sequence is CSATRGLAVYNEQFF. CDR3 coding DNA: TGCAGTGCAACGCGAGGACTAGCGGTTTACAATGAGCAGTTCTTC.

The chain couples TRBV7-9 to TRBJ2-5; a weak D match, TRBD1 (6 bases). Germline V gene sequence: CDR1 SEHNR, CDR2 FQNEAQ (reference sequence). Trimming cost V 5 bases and J 1 base, with 23 bases left between them. The CDR3 loop spans 18 amino acids. The CDR3 here is CASSQNRDTLTFQETQYF. The CDR3 region has the DNA TGTGCCAGCAGCCAAAATCGGGACACTCTTACTTTCCAAGAGACCCAGTACTTC.

This clonotype was seen many times. The chain combines TRBV27 with TRBJ1-4; D gene uncertain. In germline, CDR1 is MNHEY, CDR2 SMNVEV (reference sequence). The CDR3 covers 12 residues. Trimming removed 5 bases from V and 7 bases from J, with 8 bases in between. The CDR3 loop reads CASSPSGEKLFF. As DNA, the CDR3 is TGTGCCAGCAGTCCCAGCGGTGAAAAACTGTTTTTT.

This clonotype was detected only a few times. CDR3 nucleotides: TGTGCTGCTGTCAGGGACTATGGCTACACCTTC. It is translated as CAAVRDYGYTF. This rearrangement joins TRBV6-1 to TRBJ1-2, with a possible D match to TRBD1 (5 bases). This CDR3 region has 11 residues. Germline V gene sequence: CDR1 MNHNS, CDR2 SASEGT.

Many counts were recorded for this clonotype. The chain uses TRBV11-2 and TRBJ2-7; D possibly uses TRBD1 or TRBD2 (5 bases each). The CDR3 consists of 15 residues. The germline gives CDR1 SGHAT, CDR2 FQNNGV. V lost 3 bases to trimming and J lost 4 bases, with 16 bases between them. This CDR3 is CASSFSGPRGYEQYF. The CDR3 region has the DNA TGTGCCAGCAGCTTCTCGGGACCTAGAGGGTACGAGCAGTACTTC.

There are many counts of this clonotype. The rearrangement uses TRBV19 and TRBJ2-1; 9 nucleotides align to TRBD2. CDR1 and CDR2 from the germline V gene are LNHDA and SQIVND (reference sequence). The CDR3 is 14 amino acids. The V segment lost 3 bases and the J segment 8 bases; nucleotides outside the gene matches: 5. The CDR3 region is CASSIIAGVDEQFF. CDR3 coding DNA: TGTGCCAGTAGTATCATAGCGGGAGTGGATGAGCAGTTCTTC.

This clonotype was seen a few times. The chain combines TRBV11-2 with TRBJ2-7; weak D call: TRBD1 (5 bases). Per germline, CDR1 SGHAT and CDR2 FQNNGV. The CDR3 is 15 residues long. Trimming pared 5 bases from V and 1 base from J, leaving 15 bases between. The CDR3 loop reads CASSQVAGPSYEQYF. CDR3 bases: TGTGCCAGCAGCCAAGTCGCAGGGCCGTCCTACGAGCAGTACTTC.

The genes are TRBV24-1 and TRBJ2-3; 9 nucleotides line up with TRBD1. Trimming at V came to 5 bases and at J to 3 bases, leaving 5 bases not matched to a gene. There are 15 residues in the CDR3. Germline loops: CDR1 KGHDR, CDR2 SFDVKD. Here the CDR3 reads CATSALTGGTDTQYF. The CDR3 region has the DNA TGTGCCACCAGTGCCCTGACAGGGGGGACAGATACGCAGTATTTT.

In this sample, this clonotype turned up many times. CDR3 nucleotide sequence: TGTGCCAGCAGCCCGGGACTAACCGAAGAGACCCAGTACTTC. It encodes CASSPGLTEETQYF. The chain employs TRBV5-5 and TRBJ2-5, with 7 bases fitting TRBD2. The CDR3 totals 14 residues. V dropped 4 bases and J dropped 3; count of bases not matched to a gene: 6. Germline CDR1 SGHKS, CDR2 YYEKEE (reference sequence).

The chain is built from TRBV11-2 and TRBJ2-2; 9 bases fit TRBD2. Germline V CDR1 and CDR2: SGHAT, FQNNGV. This CDR3 has 18 amino acids. Trimming cost V 5 bases and J 4 bases; bases outside gene matches: 14. The CDR3 reads CASSPQGRLAGSTGELFF. The CDR3, as DNA: TGTGCCAGCAGCCCCCAAGGACGGCTAGCGGGAAGCACCGGGGAGCTGTTTTTT.

Concerning this clonotype: This may come from a read error, since a much larger clone is one base off. The CDR3, as DNA: TGTGCCAGCAGTGCCCGGGGACTAGCGCCTTACAATGAGAAGTTCTTC. Its protein product is CASSARGLAPYNEKFF. V and J are TRBV2 and TRBJ2-1; 10 nucleotides match TRBD2. Germline V lookup: CDR1 SNHLY, CDR2 FYNNEI. The CDR3 sequence is 16 residues long. The complete variable domain, with remaining parts taken from reference TRBV2 and TRBJ2-1, reads EPEVTQTPSHQVTQMGQEVILRCVPISNHLYFYWYRQILGQKVEFLVSFYNNEISEKSEIFDDQFSVERPDGSNFTLKIRSTKLEDSAMYFCASSARGLAPYNEKFFGPGTRLTVL.

The gene calls are TRBV5-1 and TRBJ1-3; no clear D. V dropped 3 bases and J dropped 3 bases, with 10 bases sitting between them. The CDR3 sequence is 14 residues long. Germline V gene data show CDR1 as SGHRS and CDR2 as YFSETQ. In nucleotides, the CDR3 is TGCGCCAGCAGCTGGGGAGATAGTGGAAACACCATATATTTT. It specifies CASSWGDSGNTIYF.

This clonotype was observed at least ten times. The DNA of the CDR3 is TGTGCCAGCAGTTTAGACCCCGGGACAATGGGGGAAAAACTGTTTTTT. Translating it yields CASSLDPGTMGEKLFF. The chain uses TRBV27 and TRBJ1-4; perhaps TRBD1 as D (6 bases). The germline CDR1 and CDR2 sequences are MNHEY and SMNVEV (reference sequence). The CDR3 contains 16 residues. V shed 2 bases and J shed 8 bases, with 18 bases lying between them.

This clonotype was detected only a few times. V is TRBV6-2 or TRBV6-3 and J is TRBJ2-5, with D maybe TRBD2 (6 bases). Germline V CDR1 and CDR2: MNHEY, SVGEGT. The V and J ends lost 4 bases and 9 bases respectively, with 9 bases between them. CDR3 length: 11 residues. The DNA for the CDR3 is TGTGCCAGCAGTTGGGCGGGGTCCCAGTACTTC. Protein sequence: CASSWAGSQYF.

The rearrangement joins TRBV19 to TRBJ2-7; 8 bases align to TRBD1. Unmatched junction bases numbered 6, after V lost 5 bases and J lost 0 bases. The CDR3 runs 15 residues. Germline V gene sequence: CDR1 LNHDA, CDR2 SQIVND (reference sequence). CDR3 amino acids: CASSAMTGASYEQYF. As DNA, the CDR3 is TGTGCCAGTAGTGCAATGACAGGGGCCTCCTACGAGCAGTACTTC.

This clonotype was observed many times. The chain couples TRBV28 to TRBJ2-7; 9 nucleotides agree with TRBD1. V was pared by 6 bases and J by 5 bases, with 5 bases of the junction left unmatched. Germline V gene sequence: CDR1 MDHEN, CDR2 SYDVKM. There are 13 residues in the CDR3. CDR3 in amino acids: CASSPGDRDEQYF. As DNA, the CDR3 is TGTGCCAGCAGCCCCGGGGACAGGGACGAGCAGTACTTC. Variable domain in full (rest from reference TRBV28 and TRBJ2-7): DVKVTQSSRYLVKRTGEKVFLECVQDMDHENMFWYRQDPGLGLRLIYFSYDVKMKEKGDIPEGYSVSREKKERFSLILESASTNQTSMYLCASSPGDRDEQYFGPGTRLTVT.